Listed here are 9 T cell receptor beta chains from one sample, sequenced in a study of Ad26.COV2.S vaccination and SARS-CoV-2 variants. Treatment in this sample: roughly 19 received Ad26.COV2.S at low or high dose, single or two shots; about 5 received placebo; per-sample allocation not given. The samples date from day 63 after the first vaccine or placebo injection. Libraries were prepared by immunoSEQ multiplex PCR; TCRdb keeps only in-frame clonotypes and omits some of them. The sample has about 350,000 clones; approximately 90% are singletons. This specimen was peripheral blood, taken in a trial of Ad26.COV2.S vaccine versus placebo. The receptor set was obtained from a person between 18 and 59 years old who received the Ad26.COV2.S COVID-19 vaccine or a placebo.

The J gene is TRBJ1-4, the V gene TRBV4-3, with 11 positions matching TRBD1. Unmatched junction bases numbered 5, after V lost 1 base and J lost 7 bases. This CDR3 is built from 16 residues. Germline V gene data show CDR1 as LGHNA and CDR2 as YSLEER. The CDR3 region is CASSQGAGTGGEKLFF. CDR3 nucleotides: TGCGCCAGCAGCCAAGGCGCCGGGACAGGGGGTGAAAAACTGTTTTTT.

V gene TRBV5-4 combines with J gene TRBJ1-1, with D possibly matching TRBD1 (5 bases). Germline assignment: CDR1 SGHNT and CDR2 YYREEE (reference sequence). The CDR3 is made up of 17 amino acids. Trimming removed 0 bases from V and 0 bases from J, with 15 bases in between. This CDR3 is CASSLAGGRGMNTEAFF. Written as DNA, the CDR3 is TGTGCCAGCAGCTTGGCCGGGGGTAGAGGGATGAACACTGAAGCTTTCTTT.

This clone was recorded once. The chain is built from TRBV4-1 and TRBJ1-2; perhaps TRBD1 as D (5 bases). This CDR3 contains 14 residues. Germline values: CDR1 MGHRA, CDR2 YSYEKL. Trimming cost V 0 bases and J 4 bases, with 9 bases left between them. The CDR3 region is CASSQDPGVYGYTF. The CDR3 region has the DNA TGCGCCAGCAGCCAAGACCCGGGGGTCTATGGCTACACCTTC.

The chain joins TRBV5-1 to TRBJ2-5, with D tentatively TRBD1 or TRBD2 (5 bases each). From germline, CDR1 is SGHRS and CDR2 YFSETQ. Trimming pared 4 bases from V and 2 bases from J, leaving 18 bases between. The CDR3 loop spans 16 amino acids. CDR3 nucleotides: TGCGCCAGCAGCCCTCCACCGGGACGGGAACAAGAGACCCAGTACTTC. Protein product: CASSPPPGREQETQYF. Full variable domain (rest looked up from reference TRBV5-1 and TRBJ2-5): KAGVTQTPRYLIKTRGQQVTLSCSPISGHRSVSWYQQTPGQGLQFLFEYFSETQRNKGNFPGRFSGRQFSNSRSEMNVSTLELGDSALYLCASSPPPGREQETQYFGPGTRLLVL.

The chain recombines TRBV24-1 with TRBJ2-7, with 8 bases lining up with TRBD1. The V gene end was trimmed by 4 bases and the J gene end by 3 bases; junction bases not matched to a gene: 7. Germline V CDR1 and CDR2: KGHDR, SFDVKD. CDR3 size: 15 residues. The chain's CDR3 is CATSDPGQGIYEQYF. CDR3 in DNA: TGTGCCACCAGTGACCCCGGACAGGGTATCTACGAGCAGTACTTC.

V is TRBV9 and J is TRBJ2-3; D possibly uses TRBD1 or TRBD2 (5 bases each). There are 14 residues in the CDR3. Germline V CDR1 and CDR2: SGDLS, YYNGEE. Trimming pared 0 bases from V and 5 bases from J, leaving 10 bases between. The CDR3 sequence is CASSVGDSGDTQYF. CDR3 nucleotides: TGTGCCAGCAGCGTAGGTGACAGCGGAGATACGCAGTATTTT. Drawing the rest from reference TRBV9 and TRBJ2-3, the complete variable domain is DSGVTQTPKHLITATGQRVTLRCSPRSGDLSVYWYQQSLDQGLQFLIQYYNGEERAKGNILERFSAQQFPDLHSELNLSSLELGDSALYFCASSVGDSGDTQYFGPGTRLTVL.

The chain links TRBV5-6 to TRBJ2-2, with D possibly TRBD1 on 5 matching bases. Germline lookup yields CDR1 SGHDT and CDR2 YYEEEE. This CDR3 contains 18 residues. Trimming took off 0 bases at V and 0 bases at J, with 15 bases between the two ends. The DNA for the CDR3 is TGTGCCAGCAGCTTGGCCCTTGCAGGGTCCCCGAACACCGGGGAGCTGTTTTTT. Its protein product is CASSLALAGSPNTGELFF.

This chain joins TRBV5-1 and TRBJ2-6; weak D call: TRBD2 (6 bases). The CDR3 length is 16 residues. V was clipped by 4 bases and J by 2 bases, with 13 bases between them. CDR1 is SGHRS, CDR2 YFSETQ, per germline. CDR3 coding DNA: TGCGCCAGCAGCCCGGGACTGTTGGCTGGGGCCAACGTCCTGACTTTC. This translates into CASSPGLLAGANVLTF.

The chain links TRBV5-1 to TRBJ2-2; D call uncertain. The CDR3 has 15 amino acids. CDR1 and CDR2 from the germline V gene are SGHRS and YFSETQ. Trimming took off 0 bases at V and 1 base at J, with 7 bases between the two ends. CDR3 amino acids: CASSLDGMNTGELFF. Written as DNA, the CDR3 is TGCGCCAGCAGCTTGGACGGAATGAACACCGGGGAGCTGTTTTTT.